This TCR beta chain was documented in a study of blood T cells in healthy people across ages. Together with a sample-barcoded 5' primer, a J-beta primer mix was included in a second PCR lasting about 6 to 11 cycles. Each cDNA molecule received a tag from a template-switch adaptor that had 12 random nucleotides. MiXCR, applied by TCRdb to the 5' RACE reads, yields one record per CDR3 protein. The sample gives approximately 350,000 distinct CDR3 sequences, 50% to 60% of which show up once; 51% is in the top ten. The individuals who served as donors were healthy Caucasians living in Russia, aged about 6 to 100. The draw of peripheral blood yielded ten milliliters from each donor. Isolated PBMCs totaled at least 6 million in each sample. CDR1 is DFQATT and CDR2 is SNEGSKA in the germline V gene (reference sequence). With 4 bases clipped from V and 10 bases from J, the junction kept 13 bases outside the gene matches. The CDR3 is 16 amino acids.

The sequenced material came from blood. The sequence derives from a man aged 55 to 70 in good health. The chain carries TRBV20-1 and TRBJ2-1; 13 positions match TRBD2. The DNA of the CDR3 is TGCAGTGCTAAACTAGCGGGGGGGCGGGGACGTACGGAGCAGTTCTTC. The encoded protein is CSAKLAGGRGRTEQFF.